Many counts were recorded for the clone carrying this T cell receptor (beta chain). For TCR beta, libraries came from iRepertoire HTBI primers and Arm-PCR of CDR3 regions. TCRdb re-analysed the multiplex PCR reads in MiXCR, keeping a single row per CDR3 protein. The sample consists of 420,000 or so distinct CDR3 sequences, about 16% of them appearing once. Noted time point: newly diagnosed GD, antithyroid drugs for less than 3 months. PBMCs were the source of the RNA used for TCR sequencing. The sample comes from a study of regulatory T cells in long-lasting Graves disease. The germline gives CDR1 KGHSH, CDR2 LQKENI. The CDR3 length is 14 residues. V was clipped by 8 bases and J by 0 bases, with 12 bases between them. These data were also reused for a study on T cells in Graves' hyperthyroidism and ophthalmopathy.

The chain couples TRBV18 to TRBJ2-3; TRBD1 is a possible D gene (6 bases). The sample here was peripheral blood mononuclear cells (PBMCs), taken at new diagnosis, from a patient treated with antithyroid drugs. This receptor was identified in a woman between 18 and 29 years old with Graves disease. CDR3 sequence reads: CASLRDRSTDTQYF. CDR3 DNA: TGTGCCAGCCTTCGAGACAGGAGCACAGATACGCAGTATTTT.